This TCR beta chain appears in the sequencing data of a study of human T cells and chemical hapten exposure. This clonotype was counted ten times or more. Trimming shortened V by 0 bases and J by 6 bases, and 6 bases separated the two germline ends. This CDR3 is 13 amino acids long. Per the germline V gene, CDR1 is LGHDT and CDR2 is YNNKEL (reference sequence). Using its own MiXCR run on the RACE reads, TCRdb lists one record per CDR3 protein. The table has 89,000 or so distinct CDR3 sequences, about 6.3% seen once. Described time point: patch test 2, 6 weeks after DPC sensitization. Treatment denoted: therapeutic diphenylcyclopropenone sensitization with weekly scalp DPC.

The clonotype comes from a woman in her 30s with alopecia areata. Some clones in this sample may be carry-over from other donors' samples. Sequenced material: whole blood, taken in connection with sensitization to the hapten diphenylcyclopropenone (DPC). The V and J genes are TRBV3-1 and TRBJ1-5; D uncertain. CDR3 sequence: CASSQDPGQPQHF. In DNA, the CDR3 is TGTGCCAGCAGCCAAGATCCGGGTCAGCCCCAGCATTTT.